This TCR beta chain is from a study of blood T cell repertoires in COVID-19. Across the study: Spain, Italy and the United States supplied samples that represented acute and convalescent COVID-19. Nucleic acid was either cDNA or gDNA, and it came from T cells, B-cell-depleted T cells, or PBMCs.

As originally analysed: Quantification of nucleated cells was approximated via reference gene primer amplification. Sequencing used immunoSEQ multiplex PCR; TCRdb keeps in-frame clones, though not all of them. V, J and clone size reflect that table, while D and trimming were determined from the DNA. This sample has some 530,000 clones, with over 75% found just once. This TCR came from a human donor in a cohort sampled during active COVID-19. The sequenced sample was peripheral blood.

CDR3 in DNA: TGTGCCAGCAGTCCACGCCCCGAGAGCAATACGCAGTATTTT. It is translated as CASSPRPESNTQYF. This chain connects TRBV27 to TRBJ2-3; D remains ambiguous. Germline lookup yields CDR1 MNHEY and CDR2 SMNVEV (reference sequence). Between the trimmed V and J ends, which lost 5 bases and 7 bases, there was a span of 16 bases. CDR3 length equals 14 residues.